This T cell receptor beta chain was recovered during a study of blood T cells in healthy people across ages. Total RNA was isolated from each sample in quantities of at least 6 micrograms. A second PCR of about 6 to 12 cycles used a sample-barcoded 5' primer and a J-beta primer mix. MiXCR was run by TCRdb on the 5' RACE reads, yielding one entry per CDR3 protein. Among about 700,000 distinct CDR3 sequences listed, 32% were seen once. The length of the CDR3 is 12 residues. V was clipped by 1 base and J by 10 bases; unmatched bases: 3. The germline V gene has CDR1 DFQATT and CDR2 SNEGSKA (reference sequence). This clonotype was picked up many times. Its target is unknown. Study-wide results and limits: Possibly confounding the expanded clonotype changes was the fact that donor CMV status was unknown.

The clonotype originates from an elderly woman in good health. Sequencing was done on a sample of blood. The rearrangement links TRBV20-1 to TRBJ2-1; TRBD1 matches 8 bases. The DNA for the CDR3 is TGCAGTGCTAGAGCAGGGGGCGGAGAGCAGTTCTTC. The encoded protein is CSARAGGGEQFF.